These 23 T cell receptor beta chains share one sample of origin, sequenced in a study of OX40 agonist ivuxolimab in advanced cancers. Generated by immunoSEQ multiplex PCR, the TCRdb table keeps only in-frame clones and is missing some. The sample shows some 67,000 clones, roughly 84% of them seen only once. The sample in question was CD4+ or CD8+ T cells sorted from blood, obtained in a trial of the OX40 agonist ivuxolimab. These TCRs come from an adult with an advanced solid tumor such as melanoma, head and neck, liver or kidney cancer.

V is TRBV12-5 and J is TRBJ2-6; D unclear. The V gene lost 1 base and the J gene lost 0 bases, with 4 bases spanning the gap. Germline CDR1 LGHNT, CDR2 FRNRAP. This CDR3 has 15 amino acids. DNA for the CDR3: TGTGCTAGTGGTTTGGGGCTCTCTGGGGCCAACGTCCTGACTTTC. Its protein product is CASGLGLSGANVLTF.

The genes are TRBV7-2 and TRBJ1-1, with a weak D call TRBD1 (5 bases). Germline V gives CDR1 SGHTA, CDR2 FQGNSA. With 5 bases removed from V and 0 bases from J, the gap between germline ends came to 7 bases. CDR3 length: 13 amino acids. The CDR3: CASSPRVNTEAFF. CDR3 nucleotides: TGTGCCAGCAGCCCCAGGGTGAACACTGAAGCTTTCTTT.

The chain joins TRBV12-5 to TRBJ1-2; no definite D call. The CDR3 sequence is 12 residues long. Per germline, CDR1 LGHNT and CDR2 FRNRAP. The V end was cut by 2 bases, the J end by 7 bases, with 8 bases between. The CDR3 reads CASGLQTSGYTF. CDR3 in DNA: TGTGCTAGTGGTTTGCAGACAAGTGGCTACACCTTC. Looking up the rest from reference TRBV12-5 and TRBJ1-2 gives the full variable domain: DARVTQTPRHKVTEMGQEVTMRCQPILGHNTVFWYRQTMMQGLELLAYFRNRAPLDDSGMPKDRFSAEMPDATLATLKIQPSEPRDSAVYFCASGLQTSGYTFGSGTRLTVV.

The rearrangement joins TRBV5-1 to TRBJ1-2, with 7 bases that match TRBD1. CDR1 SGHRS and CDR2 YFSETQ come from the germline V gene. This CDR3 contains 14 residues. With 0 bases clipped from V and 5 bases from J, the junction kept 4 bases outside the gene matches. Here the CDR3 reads CASSLGQGFYGYTF. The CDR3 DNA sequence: TGCGCCAGCAGCTTGGGACAGGGTTTTTATGGCTACACCTTC.

CDR3 DNA sequence: TGTGCCAGCAGTTTGAAAGACTATGGCTACACCTTC. Translation: CASSLKDYGYTF. The V and J genes are TRBV6-6 and TRBJ1-2; D ambiguous. The CDR3 totals 12 residues. V was trimmed by 4 bases and J by 3 bases, leaving 6 bases between them. Germline CDR1 MNHNY, CDR2 SVGAGI (reference sequence).

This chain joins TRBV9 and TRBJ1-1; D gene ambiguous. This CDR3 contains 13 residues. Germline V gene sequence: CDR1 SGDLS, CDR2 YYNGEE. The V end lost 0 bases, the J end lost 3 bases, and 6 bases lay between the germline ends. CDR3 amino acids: CASSVEADTEAFF. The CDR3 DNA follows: TGTGCCAGCAGCGTAGAGGCGGACACTGAAGCTTTCTTT.

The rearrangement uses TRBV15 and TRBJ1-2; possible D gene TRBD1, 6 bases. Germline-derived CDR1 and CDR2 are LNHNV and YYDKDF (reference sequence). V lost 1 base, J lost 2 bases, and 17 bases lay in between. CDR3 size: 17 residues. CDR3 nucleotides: TGTGCCACCAGCAGAGGGACAGTCGTTATCGGCAACTATGGCTACACCTTC. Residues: CATSRGTVVIGNYGYTF.

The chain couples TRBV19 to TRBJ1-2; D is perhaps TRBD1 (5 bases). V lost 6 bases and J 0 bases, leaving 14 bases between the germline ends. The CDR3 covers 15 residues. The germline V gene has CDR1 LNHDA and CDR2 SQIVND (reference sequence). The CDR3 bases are TGTGCCAGTAGGGAACCGGGACGCCCTAACTATGGCTACACCTTC. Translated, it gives CASREPGRPNYGYTF.

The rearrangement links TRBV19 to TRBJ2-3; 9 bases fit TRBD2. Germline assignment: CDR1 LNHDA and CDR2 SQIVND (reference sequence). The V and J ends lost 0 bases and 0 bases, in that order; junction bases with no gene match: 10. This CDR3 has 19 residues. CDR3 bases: TGTGCCAGTAGTATAGACTGGCGGGAGGGCCGAGATAGCACAGATACGCAGTATTTT. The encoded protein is CASSIDWREGRDSTDTQYF.

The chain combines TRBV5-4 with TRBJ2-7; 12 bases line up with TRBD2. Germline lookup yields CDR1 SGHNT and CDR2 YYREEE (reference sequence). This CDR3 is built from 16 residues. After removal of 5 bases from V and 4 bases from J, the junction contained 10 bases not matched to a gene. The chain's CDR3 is CASRAGTSGSVYEQYF. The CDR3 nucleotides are TGTGCCAGCAGAGCCGGGACTAGCGGGTCTGTATACGAGCAGTACTTC.

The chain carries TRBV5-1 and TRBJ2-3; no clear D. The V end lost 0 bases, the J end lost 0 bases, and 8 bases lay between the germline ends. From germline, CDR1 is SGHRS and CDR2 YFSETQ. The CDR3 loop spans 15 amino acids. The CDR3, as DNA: TGCGCCAGCAGCTTGGACAGCACTAGCACAGATACGCAGTATTTT. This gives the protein CASSLDSTSTDTQYF.

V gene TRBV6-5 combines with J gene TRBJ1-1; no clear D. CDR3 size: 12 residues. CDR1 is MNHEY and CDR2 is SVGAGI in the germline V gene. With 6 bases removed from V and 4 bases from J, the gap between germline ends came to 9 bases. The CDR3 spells CASSVEATEAFF. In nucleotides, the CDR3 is TGTGCCAGCAGCGTCGAGGCCACTGAAGCTTTCTTT.

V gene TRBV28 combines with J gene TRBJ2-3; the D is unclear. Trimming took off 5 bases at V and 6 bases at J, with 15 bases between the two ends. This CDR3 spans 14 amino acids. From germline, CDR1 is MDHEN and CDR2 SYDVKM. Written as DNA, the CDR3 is TGTGCCAGCAGTCCCGCGTCGATCTTGGATACGCAGTATTTT. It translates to CASSPASILDTQYF.

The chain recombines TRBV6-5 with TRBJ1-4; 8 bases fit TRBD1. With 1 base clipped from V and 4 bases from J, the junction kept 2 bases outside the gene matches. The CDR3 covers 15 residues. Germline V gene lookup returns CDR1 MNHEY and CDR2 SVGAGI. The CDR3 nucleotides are TGTGCCAGCAGTTACTGGACAGGGAGTAATGAAAAACTGTTTTTT. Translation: CASSYWTGSNEKLFF.

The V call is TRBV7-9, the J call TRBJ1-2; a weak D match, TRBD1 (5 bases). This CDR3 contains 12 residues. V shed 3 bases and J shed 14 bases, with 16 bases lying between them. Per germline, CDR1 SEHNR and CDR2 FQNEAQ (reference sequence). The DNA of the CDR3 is TGTGCCAGCAGCTTTAGAAAGACAGAGGCAACCTTC. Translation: CASSFRKTEATF.

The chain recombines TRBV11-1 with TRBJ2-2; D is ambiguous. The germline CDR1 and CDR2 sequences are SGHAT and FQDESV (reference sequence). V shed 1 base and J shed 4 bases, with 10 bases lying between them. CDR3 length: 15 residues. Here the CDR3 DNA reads TGTGCCAGCAGCTTAGACAGCCCGAGCACCGGGGAGCTGTTTTTT. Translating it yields CASSLDSPSTGELFF.

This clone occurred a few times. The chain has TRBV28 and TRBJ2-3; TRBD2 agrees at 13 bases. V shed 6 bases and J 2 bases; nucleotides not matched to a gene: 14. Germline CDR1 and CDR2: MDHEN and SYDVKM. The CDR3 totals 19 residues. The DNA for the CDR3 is TGTGCCAGCAGCCCATCGGGACTAGCGGGAAAATACGTCACAGATACGCAGTATTTT. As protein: CASSPSGLAGKYVTDTQYF.

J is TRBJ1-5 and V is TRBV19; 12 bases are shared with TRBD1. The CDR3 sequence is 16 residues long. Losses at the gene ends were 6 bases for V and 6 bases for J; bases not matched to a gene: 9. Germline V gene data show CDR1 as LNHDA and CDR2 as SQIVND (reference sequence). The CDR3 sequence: CASRAGTGGWGQPQHF. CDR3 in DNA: TGTGCCAGTAGGGCCGGGACAGGGGGCTGGGGTCAGCCCCAGCATTTT.

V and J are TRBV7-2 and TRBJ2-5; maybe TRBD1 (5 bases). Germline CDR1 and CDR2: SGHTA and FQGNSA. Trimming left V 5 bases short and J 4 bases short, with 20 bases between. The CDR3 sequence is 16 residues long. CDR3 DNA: TGTGCCAGCAGCCCACACATCAGGGAATCAGGAGAGACCCAGTACTTC. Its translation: CASSPHIRESGETQYF.

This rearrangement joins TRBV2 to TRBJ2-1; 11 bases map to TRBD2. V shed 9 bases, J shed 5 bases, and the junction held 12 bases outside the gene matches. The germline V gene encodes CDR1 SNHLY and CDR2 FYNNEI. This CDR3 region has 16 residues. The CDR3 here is CARTLVTSGDNNEQFF. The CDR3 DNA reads TGTGCCAGAACTCTTGTGACTAGCGGGGACAACAATGAGCAGTTCTTC.

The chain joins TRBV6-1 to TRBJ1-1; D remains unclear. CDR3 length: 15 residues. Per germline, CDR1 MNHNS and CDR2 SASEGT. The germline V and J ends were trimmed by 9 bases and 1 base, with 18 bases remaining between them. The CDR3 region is CASSGGRAGNTEAFF. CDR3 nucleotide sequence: TGTGCCAGTTCAGGCGGGCGAGCGGGGAACACTGAAGCTTTCTTT.

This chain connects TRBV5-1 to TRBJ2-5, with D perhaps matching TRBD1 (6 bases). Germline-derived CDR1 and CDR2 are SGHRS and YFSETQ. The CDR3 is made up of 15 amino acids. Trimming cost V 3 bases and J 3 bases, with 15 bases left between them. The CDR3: CASSSTPTGKETQYF. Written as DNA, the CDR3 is TGCGCCAGCAGCTCGACTCCCACAGGGAAAGAGACCCAGTACTTC.

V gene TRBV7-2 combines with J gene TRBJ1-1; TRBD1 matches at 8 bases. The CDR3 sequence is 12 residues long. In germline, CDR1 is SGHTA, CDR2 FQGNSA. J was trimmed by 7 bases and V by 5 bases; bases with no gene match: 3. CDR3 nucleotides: TGTGCCAGCAGCCGTGACAGGGGTGAAGCTTTCTTT. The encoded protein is CASSRDRGEAFF.